This T cell receptor beta chain was retrieved from a study of T cell responses to AZD1222 COVID-19 vaccine. With regard to this clone: Its specificity is not known.

Whole-study results and caveats: The sample set comprised mostly white British donors with more females, and clonal diversity was possibly underestimated. Researchers report vaccine-associated CD4 TCRs spanning spike, with dominance at 160-218 and 743-854.

Sequencing was performed with immunoSEQ multiplex PCR; in TCRdb, only in-frame clones are kept and a portion is missing. The profile covers over 120,000 clones, with roughly 92% appearing a single time and roughly 5% taken by the ten largest. The CDR3 spans 12 residues. Germline V gives CDR1 SGHDT, CDR2 YYEEEE. The V gene lost 2 bases and the J gene lost 10 bases, with 12 bases spanning the gap. The chain couples TRBV5-6 to TRBJ1-2; D remains unclear. The source material was peripheral blood, sampled on day 0 of AZD1222 vaccination. The origin of this receptor is an adult in good health. CDR3 loop: CASSFAGIAYTF. The DNA of the CDR3 is TGTGCCAGCAGCTTCGCGGGGATAGCCTACACCTTC.